One sample yielded the 10 T cell receptor beta chains listed below, sequenced in a study of T cells in Graves' hyperthyroidism and ophthalmopathy. Amplified TCR beta CDR3 regions derived from RNA transcripts. The HTBI set primed first-round TCR CDR3 RT-PCR. TCRdb independently ran MiXCR on the multiplex PCR reads; one entry per CDR3 protein. The sample has about 400,000 distinct CDR3 sequences; 15% are singletons. The sequencing sample was made of blood. These TCRs come from a woman aged 55-69 years with Graves' ophthalmopathy.

This clonotype showed up many times. The V and J genes are TRBV30 and TRBJ1-5, with D maybe TRBD1 (5 bases). V was pared by 3 bases and J by 1 base, with 13 bases between. Germline V CDR1 and CDR2: GTSNPN, SVGIG (reference sequence). The CDR3 spans 15 residues. The CDR3 nucleotides read TGTGCCTGGAGCACCGGGACGGAGAGCAATCAGCCCCAGCATTTT. It encodes CAWSTGTESNQPQHF. Variable domain in full (rest from reference TRBV30 and TRBJ1-5): SQTIHQWPATLVQPVGSPLSLECTVEGTSNPNLYWYRQAAGRGLQLLFYSVGIGQISSEVPQNLSASRPQDRQFILSSKKLLLSDSGFYLCAWSTGTESNQPQHFGDGTRLSIL.

This clonotype was detected ten times or more. The rearrangement links TRBV3-1 to TRBJ2-5; 7 nucleotides agree with TRBD1. The germline gives CDR1 LGHDT, CDR2 YNNKEL (reference sequence). Unmatched junction bases numbered 12, after V lost 2 bases and J lost 3 bases. The CDR3 consists of 17 residues. The CDR3 DNA is TGTGCCAGCAGCCAATCCAATGGGGTAACAGGGGAAGAGACCCAGTACTTC. As protein: CASSQSNGVTGEETQYF.

This clonotype was recorded at least ten times. The chain joins TRBV9 to TRBJ1-5; TRBD1 is a possible D gene (6 bases). The germline CDR1 and CDR2 sequences are SGDLS and YYNGEE. The CDR3 totals 15 residues. V lost 0 bases and J lost 7, with 14 bases in between. The CDR3 sequence is CASSVGSGARQPQHF. The CDR3, as DNA: TGTGCCAGCAGCGTAGGTTCGGGGGCGAGGCAGCCCCAGCATTTT.

The rearrangement uses TRBV24-1 and TRBJ2-2; 9 bases map to TRBD1. The CDR3 totals 14 residues. Trimming took 8 bases from V and 1 from J; bases not matched to a gene: 1. Germline V gene lookup returns CDR1 KGHDR and CDR2 SFDVKD. CDR3 sequence (DNA): TGTGCCACCAAGGGACAGGGGAACACCGGGGAGCTGTTTTTT. Translated: CATKGQGNTGELFF.

This clonotype was picked up many times. The genes are TRBV3-1 and TRBJ2-7, with D possibly matching TRBD2 (6 bases). Trimming left V 0 bases short and J 3 bases short, with 12 bases between. CDR3 size: 15 residues. Germline CDR1 LGHDT, CDR2 YNNKEL (reference sequence). CDR3 sequence (DNA): TGTGCCAGCAGCCAAGATGTAGCGGAGGTCTACGAGCAGTACTTC. This translates into CASSQDVAEVYEQYF.

This clonotype was seen more than once but under ten times. The rearrangement uses TRBV6-1 and TRBJ2-3; 11 nucleotides match TRBD2. Losses at the gene ends were 5 bases for V and 2 bases for J; bases not matched to a gene: 6. The germline CDR1 and CDR2 sequences are MNHNS and SASEGT. CDR3 length equals 16 residues. CDR3 DNA: TGTGCCAGCAGTTTTGTGACTAGCGGGGCCACAGATACGCAGTATTTT. Amino acid sequence: CASSFVTSGATDTQYF.

The chain is built from TRBV30 and TRBJ2-2, with TRBD1 matching 9 bases. Germline CDR1 and CDR2: GTSNPN and SVGIG (reference sequence). The CDR3 loop spans 15 amino acids. Trimming at V came to 4 bases and at J to 3 bases, leaving 6 bases not matched to a gene. This CDR3 is CAWILGQGYTGELFF. In nucleotides, the CDR3 is TGTGCCTGGATACTAGGACAGGGGTACACCGGGGAGCTGTTTTTT.

This clonotype has more than one count but fewer than ten. This CDR3 reads CASRTPGQGEFF. CDR3 in DNA: TGTGCCAGCAGAACGCCGGGACAGGGAGAATTCTTT. The V call is TRBV28, the J call TRBJ1-1; 9 positions match TRBD1. V gave up 6 bases and J gave up 14 bases; unmatched junction bases: 10. Germline V CDR1 and CDR2: MDHEN, SYDVKM. This CDR3 comprises 12 residues. Variable domain in full (rest from reference TRBV28 and TRBJ1-1): DVKVTQSSRYLVKRTGEKVFLECVQDMDHENMFWYRQDPGLGLRLIYFSYDVKMKEKGDIPEGYSVSREKKERFSLILESASTNQTSMYLCASRTPGQGEFFGQGTRLTVV.

This clonotype was observed at least ten times. V usage is TRBV12-3 or TRBV12-4 and J usage is TRBJ2-7; 10 bases line up with TRBD2. The CDR3 length is 17 residues. V was pared by 6 bases and J by 4 bases, with 15 bases of the junction left unmatched. CDR3 amino acids: CASSQVLGSGRMYEQYF. The CDR3 nucleotides are TGTGCCAGCAGCCAAGTTCTCGGTAGCGGGAGGATGTACGAGCAGTACTTC.

This clonotype was counted many times. This chain joins TRBV28 and TRBJ2-1, with TRBD2 identical over 10 bases. This CDR3 contains 15 residues. Trimming took 6 bases from V and 9 from J; bases not matched to a gene: 11. CDR1 is MDHEN, CDR2 SYDVKM, per germline. Here the CDR3 DNA reads TGTGCCAGCAGGAGAGGGCTAGCGGGAGTTTTTGAGCAGTTCTTC. Translation gives CASRRGLAGVFEQFF.